The TCR beta chain under discussion was sequenced for a study of cytomegalovirus exposure and HLA in healthy donors. The trim removed 5 bases at V and 7 bases at J, leaving 13 bases unmatched. Germline assignment: CDR1 WNHNN and CDR2 SYGVQD (reference sequence). This CDR3 region has 17 residues. Notes on this clone: As yet, its antigen is unknown.

PCR used 60 Vbeta primers and 13 Jbeta primers. Repertoires were generated with immunoSEQ multiplex PCR, while TCRdb's copy carries only in-frame clones and drops some. The sample includes 100,000 to 150,000 clones, 17% of them seen just once. Study-wide results and limits: Some highly shared sequence variants likely arose as a pipeline artifact. CMV serostatus alone was available as immune exposure information. Based on reports, TCR beta sequences accurately predicted HLA-A and HLA-B alleles for most subjects. Among TCR beta chains, those listed as cytomegalovirus-associated numbered around 160.

The chain couples TRBV10-1 to TRBJ2-1, with 11 bases fitting TRBD2. Sequenced material: PBMCs. The source of this sequence is a female donor in good health and CMV-seropositive. The CDR3, as DNA: TGCGCCAGCAGTAGGTGGACAGCGGGACTAGCGGCTAATGAGCAGTTCTTC. The encoded protein is CASSRWTAGLAANEQFF.